Presented here are 12 T cell receptor beta chains from one specimen sequenced in a study of blood T cell repertoires in COVID-19. Produced via immunoSEQ multiplex PCR; TCRdb's table is partial and in-frame only. The repertoire consists of about 440,000 clones, with roughly 88% occurring once and the leading ten covering approximately 0.55%. The specimen sequenced was PBMCs or T cells enriched from blood (not recorded which). The receptor set was obtained from a young man who had recovered from COVID-19.

This chain joins TRBV19 and TRBJ2-1; 10 nucleotides agree with TRBD2. The CDR3 contains 15 residues. Trimming cost V 3 bases and J 4 bases; bases outside gene matches: 3. The germline CDR1 and CDR2 sequences are LNHDA and SQIVND (reference sequence). In nucleotides, the CDR3 is TGTGCCAGTAGTATGGGACTAGCGAGATACAATGAGCAGTTCTTC. It is translated as CASSMGLARYNEQFF.

The J gene is TRBJ2-2, the V gene TRBV2; D remains unclear. This CDR3 is built from 14 residues. Germline V gene data show CDR1 as SNHLY and CDR2 as FYNNEI. V dropped 7 bases and J dropped 0 bases, with 9 bases sitting between them. CDR3 in amino acids: CASTLVANTGELFF. CDR3 DNA sequence: TGTGCCAGCACTCTTGTCGCGAACACCGGGGAGCTGTTTTTT.

This clone was counted a single time. This chain connects TRBV3-1 (or the pseudogene TRBV3-2) to TRBJ2-7; D is possibly TRBD2 (6 bases). CDR1 is LGHDT, CDR2 YNNKEL, per germline (reference sequence). Trimming took off 5 bases at V and 4 bases at J, with 12 bases between the two ends. The CDR3 consists of 13 residues. The CDR3 DNA is TGTGCCAGCAGCGTGGGACTTTCGTACGAGCAGTACTTC. Translation gives CASSVGLSYEQYF.

The V and J genes are TRBV19 and TRBJ1-2; 8 positions match TRBD1. V gave up 2 bases and J gave up 4 bases; unmatched junction bases: 6. This CDR3 is built from 15 residues. Germline V gene sequence: CDR1 LNHDA, CDR2 SQIVND (reference sequence). CDR3 sequence: CASSINSGTGYGYTF. DNA of the CDR3: TGTGCCAGTAGTATAAACTCCGGGACAGGCTATGGCTACACCTTC.

The chain combines TRBV7-9 with TRBJ2-1; a weak D match, TRBD1 (5 bases). From germline, CDR1 is SEHNR and CDR2 FQNEAQ (reference sequence). V was clipped by 0 bases and J by 2 bases, with 11 bases between them. This CDR3 is 16 amino acids long. The DNA of the CDR3 is TGTGCCAGCAGCTTAGCCTTATTGACAGCCTACAATGAGCAGTTCTTC. Translated: CASSLALLTAYNEQFF.

The chain uses TRBV5-1 and TRBJ2-1; TRBD2 agrees at 7 bases. CDR3 size: 17 residues. Germline V gene data show CDR1 as SGHRS and CDR2 as YFSETQ. With V trimmed by 4 bases and J by 2 bases, 12 bases remained unmatched. The CDR3 region is CASSETAGDSTYNEQFF. CDR3 DNA sequence: TGCGCCAGCAGCGAAACCGCGGGAGATTCCACCTACAATGAGCAGTTCTTC.

This chain joins TRBV15 and TRBJ1-2; 9 bases line up with TRBD1. J gave up 8 bases and V 0 bases, and 4 bases lay outside the gene matches. CDR1 and CDR2 from the germline V gene are LNHNV and YYDKDF (reference sequence). This CDR3 has 14 amino acids. The CDR3 is CATSRETGGYGYTF. CDR3 bases: TGTGCCACCAGCAGAGAGACAGGGGGGTACGGCTACACCTTC.

V gene TRBV5-6 combines with J gene TRBJ1-3; 8 bases are a match to TRBD1. The CDR3 sequence is 16 residues long. In germline, CDR1 is SGHDT, CDR2 YYEEEE. The trim removed 4 bases at V and 0 bases at J, leaving 6 bases unmatched. CDR3 coding DNA: TGTGCCAGCAGCCTCAGGCAGGGGGCCTCTGGAAACACCATATATTTT. Translating it yields CASSLRQGASGNTIYF.

This rearrangement joins TRBV18 to TRBJ2-6; D not resolved. CDR3 length: 16 amino acids. Deletions cut 1 base from V and 2 bases from J, with 9 bases between. Germline V gene sequence: CDR1 KGHSH, CDR2 LQKENI. The CDR3 bases are TGTGCCAGCTCACCACGCCGGTTGACTGGGGCCAACGTCCTGACTTTC. This codes for CASSPRRLTGANVLTF.

V gene TRBV3-1 (or the pseudogene TRBV3-2) combines with J gene TRBJ1-1; D may be TRBD1 (6 bases). This CDR3 has 13 amino acids. In germline, CDR1 is LGHDT, CDR2 YNNKEL (reference sequence). Trimming shortened V by 3 bases and J by 3 bases, and 8 bases separated the two germline ends. The CDR3 is CASSQTGYTEAFF. The CDR3 region has the DNA TGTGCCAGCAGCCAGACAGGTTACACTGAAGCTTTCTTT.

The chain has TRBV6-5 and TRBJ1-2; D unclear. V shed 5 bases and J shed 7 bases, with 14 bases lying between them. The germline V gene has CDR1 MNHEY and CDR2 SVGAGI. The CDR3 spans 13 residues. The chain's CDR3 is CASSTPRDSGYTF. The CDR3, as DNA: TGTGCCAGCAGTACCCCCCGGGATAGTGGCTACACCTTC.

The V gene is TRBV4-2, the J gene TRBJ2-3, with D possibly TRBD2 on 5 matching bases. In germline, CDR1 is LGHNA, CDR2 YNFKEQ. The CDR3 loop spans 18 amino acids. Trimming pared 0 bases from V and 2 bases from J, leaving 18 bases between. CDR3 nucleotides: TGTGCCAGCAGCCAAGATCAGGTTAGAGGGCTAGCCACAGATACGCAGTATTTT. This encodes CASSQDQVRGLATDTQYF.